A single sample gave rise to the 28 T cell receptor beta chains below, sequenced in a study of identical twins (dated by TCRdb to 2015 to 2016). The receptor library was made with 5' RACE. TCRdb names Illumina HiSeq 2000 as the instrument used. TCRdb applied fastp at Q25 and MiXCR to the public reads, then kept only in-frame beta chains. For every CDR3 protein sequence, its rows merge into one entry that carries the most common genes and DNA. Counted in this sample were around 250,000 distinct CDR3 sequences; around 7% of them appeared once. The ten top clones hold 3.5% to 4% of the sample. These records were also assigned to another study, of yellow fever vaccine responses in identical twins.

Input material: memory (CD45RO+) T cells sorted from blood. Per the publication, the cell subset or site label means: CD45RO+ enriched T cells. The receptors shown here come from a woman aged 18 to 35 in good health.

This clonotype was detected many times. V usage is TRBV5-4 and J usage is TRBJ2-7; possibly TRBD2 for D (6 bases). Trimming removed 0 bases from V and 2 bases from J, with 9 bases in between. CDR1 is SGHNT, CDR2 YYREEE, per germline (reference sequence). CDR3 length: 14 residues. DNA for the CDR3: TGTGCCAGCAGCTTGGTCGGGGGACCCTACGAGCAGTACTTC. Protein product: CASSLVGGPYEQYF.

The rearrangement links TRBV29-1 to TRBJ2-1; perhaps TRBD2 as D (6 bases). V was trimmed by 4 bases and J by 3 bases, leaving 16 bases between them. CDR3 length: 15 residues. Germline V gene lookup returns CDR1 SQVTM and CDR2 ANQGSEA. The CDR3 here is CSVAFLERVYNEQFF. The CDR3 bases are TGCAGCGTTGCCTTTCTGGAGCGGGTCTACAATGAGCAGTTCTTC.

The chain carries TRBV20-1 and TRBJ1-6; D gene uncertain. Germline values: CDR1 DFQATT, CDR2 SNEGSKA (reference sequence). Trimming took 3 bases from V and 7 from J, leaving 10 bases between them. The length of the CDR3 is 13 residues. CDR3 amino acids: CSASSNTNSPLHF. As DNA, the CDR3 is TGCAGTGCTAGTTCAAACACCAATTCACCCCTCCACTTT.

Many counts were recorded for this clonotype. This rearrangement joins TRBV19 to TRBJ2-1; 8 nucleotides match TRBD1. CDR1 LNHDA and CDR2 SQIVND come from the germline V gene (reference sequence). Trimming took 3 bases from V and 9 from J; bases not matched to a gene: 10. The CDR3 has 15 residues. The CDR3 region has the DNA TGTGCCAGTAGTATCCCGGGACAGGCGTTTGGTGAGCAGTTCTTC. It is translated as CASSIPGQAFGEQFF.

This clonotype came up many times. The chain couples TRBV10-2 to TRBJ2-7; the D gene is possibly TRBD1 (5 bases). Trimming pared 3 bases from V and 3 bases from J, leaving 18 bases between. CDR3 length equals 16 residues. Germline V gene lookup returns CDR1 WSHSY and CDR2 SAAADI. Written as DNA, the CDR3 is TGCGCCAGCAGTGAATCTACAGGAAATGCGAACTACGAGCAGTACGTC. Protein sequence: CASSESTGNANYEQYV.

This clonotype was detected many times. J is TRBJ2-2 and V is TRBV20-1, with 10 bases aligning to TRBD2. The V segment lost 1 base and the J segment 6 bases; nucleotides outside the gene matches: 8. There are 16 residues in the CDR3. Per the germline V gene, CDR1 is DFQATT and CDR2 is SNEGSKA (reference sequence). CDR3 bases: TGCAGTGCTAGAGCCCGACTAGCGGGCAGCGCCGGGGAGCTGTTTTTT. It encodes CSARARLAGSAGELFF.

This clonotype was observed a handful of times. The chain uses TRBV18 and TRBJ2-2; unclear D gene. Germline V gives CDR1 KGHSH, CDR2 LQKENI. The CDR3 runs to 11 residues. V lost 2 bases and J 9 bases, leaving 4 bases between the germline ends. In DNA, the CDR3 is TGTGCCAGCTCACCAAGCCGGGAGCTGTTTTTT. Translated: CASSPSRELFF.

This clonotype was picked up a small number of times. The chain has TRBV20-1 and TRBJ2-1; no reliable D call. V lost 3 bases and J 7 bases, leaving 16 bases between the germline ends. This CDR3 is 14 amino acids long. Germline CDR1 DFQATT, CDR2 SNEGSKA (reference sequence). CDR3 residues: CSASPATGQNEQFF. The CDR3 DNA is TGCAGTGCTAGTCCCGCGACTGGGCAAAATGAGCAGTTCTTC.

The rearrangement joins TRBV3-1 to TRBJ2-1; D is unclear. V lost 1 base and J lost 7, with 11 bases in between. Germline CDR1 and CDR2: LGHDT and YNNKEL (reference sequence). There are 14 residues in the CDR3. The CDR3 DNA sequence: TGTGCCAGCAGCCAAGCCCTTGGAAGGAATGAGCAGTTCTTC. It yields the protein CASSQALGRNEQFF.

This clonotype was counted between two and nine times. The CDR3 bases are TGTGCCAGCAGGGACCCCGGGACAAATCAGCCCCAGCATTTT. Its translation is CASRDPGTNQPQHF. The chain has TRBV6-1 and TRBJ1-5, with a tentative D call TRBD1 (6 bases). CDR1 is MNHNS and CDR2 is SASEGT in the germline V gene. The CDR3 totals 14 residues. Trimming removed 6 bases from V and 4 bases from J, with 13 bases in between.

This clonotype was detected a few times. This chain joins TRBV29-1 and TRBJ1-4; D remains unclear. Per germline, CDR1 SQVTM and CDR2 ANQGSEA. Trimming took 2 bases from V and 14 from J, leaving 12 bases between them. This CDR3 spans 11 amino acids. Here the CDR3 DNA reads TGCAGCGTTGAAACCGGGGTGGCCCTGTTTTTT. Translating gives CSVETGVALFF.

This clonotype was recorded at least ten times. The chain recombines TRBV7-9 with TRBJ1-1; 7 bases map to TRBD1. This CDR3 is built from 13 residues. V lost 5 bases and J lost 2; bases outside the gene matches: 2. Germline assignment: CDR1 SEHNR and CDR2 FQNEAQ (reference sequence). In DNA form, the CDR3 reads TGTGCCAGCAGCCGACAGGGAAACACTGAAGCTTTCTTT. Translation gives CASSRQGNTEAFF.

The J gene is TRBJ2-1, the V gene TRBV5-1, with TRBD2 matching 8 bases. The V gene's germline CDR1 is SGHRS and CDR2 YFSETQ. This CDR3 is built from 16 residues. The V and J ends lost 3 bases and 7 bases, in that order; junction bases with no gene match: 12. CDR3 region: CASSSDTGTRPNEQFF. Written as DNA, the CDR3 is TGCGCCAGCAGCTCCGACACCGGGACTAGACCTAATGAGCAGTTCTTC.

This clonotype was seen many times. The J gene is TRBJ2-2, the V gene TRBV10-3; the D is unclear. The CDR3 runs to 15 residues. V lost 0 bases and J 1 base, leaving 6 bases between the germline ends. Germline values: CDR1 ENHRY, CDR2 SYGVKD. The CDR3 sequence: CAISESFLNTGELFF. CDR3 coding DNA: TGTGCCATCAGTGAGTCATTCCTGAACACCGGGGAGCTGTTTTTT.

CDR3 region: CASSLPGTLNEKLFF. CDR3 DNA sequence: TGTGCCAGCAGTTTACCCGGGACCCTTAATGAAAAACTGTTTTTT. The V and J genes are TRBV28 and TRBJ1-4; D might be TRBD1 (5 bases). CDR1 MDHEN and CDR2 SYDVKM come from the germline V gene. The V and J ends lost 2 bases and 4 bases respectively, with 11 bases between them. The CDR3 is made up of 15 amino acids.

The sample holds a few counts of this clonotype. The chain recombines TRBV20-1 with TRBJ2-5; 9 nucleotides align to TRBD1. There are 16 residues in the CDR3. Per the germline V gene, CDR1 is DFQATT and CDR2 is SNEGSKA (reference sequence). The V gene end was trimmed by 3 bases and the J gene end by 1 base; junction bases not matched to a gene: 9. The CDR3 reads CSARGTTGGSQETQYF. The CDR3 region has the DNA TGCAGTGCTAGGGGGACGACAGGGGGTTCCCAAGAGACCCAGTACTTC.

This clonotype was observed at least ten times. The rearrangement uses TRBV28 and TRBJ2-7; D is possibly TRBD2 (5 bases). Trimming took 5 bases from V and 3 from J, leaving 11 bases between them. The CDR3 extends over 13 amino acids. CDR1 and CDR2 from the germline V gene are MDHEN and SYDVKM. The chain's CDR3 is CASSPLGSYEQYF. The CDR3 coding sequence is TGTGCCAGCAGTCCCTTGGGGAGCTACGAGCAGTACTTC. The full variable domain, in which reference TRBV28 and TRBJ2-7 provide the parts outside the CDR3, is DVKVTQSSRYLVKRTGEKVFLECVQDMDHENMFWYRQDPGLGLRLIYFSYDVKMKEKGDIPEGYSVSREKKERFSLILESASTNQTSMYLCASSPLGSYEQYFGPGTRLTVT.

The chain uses TRBV7-2 and TRBJ2-3; 9 bases agree with TRBD2. Germline V CDR1 and CDR2: SGHTA, FQGNSA. The CDR3 loop spans 16 amino acids. V dropped 5 bases and J dropped 3; count of bases not matched to a gene: 9. CDR3: CASSPDSGSRTDTQYF. The CDR3 coding sequence is TGTGCCAGCAGCCCGGATAGCGGGAGTCGTACAGATACGCAGTATTTT.

This clonotype was counted many times. This chain joins TRBV29-1 and TRBJ2-3; perhaps TRBD1 as D (6 bases). CDR3 size: 14 residues. Germline V gene data show CDR1 as SQVTM and CDR2 as ANQGSEA. Trimming left V 6 bases short and J 10 bases short, with 23 bases between. The CDR3 is CSVSTGLRHNAQYF. CDR3 in DNA: TGCAGCGTGTCGACAGGCCTTAGGCATAATGCGCAGTATTTT.

The rearrangement joins TRBV6-1 to TRBJ1-5, with 7 bases identical to TRBD1. The germline gives CDR1 MNHNS, CDR2 SASEGT. The CDR3 contains 18 residues. V lost 9 bases, J lost 3 bases, and 20 bases stayed unmatched. CDR3 protein: CARATQGPDRQINQPQHF. The CDR3 region has the DNA TGTGCCAGGGCTACACAGGGGCCGGATCGGCAGATCAATCAGCCCCAGCATTTT.

There are many counts of this clonotype. The chain recombines TRBV20-1 with TRBJ2-3; the D gene could be TRBD1 or TRBD2 (5 bases each). The CDR3 has 14 amino acids. Germline CDR1 reads DFQATT; CDR2 reads SNEGSKA (reference sequence). V gave up 3 bases and J gave up 2 bases, with 12 bases separating them. CDR3: CSASAVGVTDTQYF. The CDR3 DNA reads as TGCAGTGCTAGTGCCGTGGGGGTCACAGATACGCAGTATTTT.

The V call is TRBV20-1, the J call TRBJ1-5; D ambiguous. The CDR3 has 14 residues. V dropped 4 bases and J dropped 5 bases, with 15 bases sitting between them. Per germline, CDR1 DFQATT and CDR2 SNEGSKA (reference sequence). The CDR3 region is CSATRTVGDQPQHF. CDR3 in DNA: TGCAGTGCTACCCGGACCGTTGGGGATCAGCCCCAGCATTTT.

Only a few counts were recorded for this clonotype. The V and J genes are TRBV6-4 and TRBJ1-4; D is uncertain. There are 19 residues in the CDR3. The V gene lost 5 bases and the J gene lost 1 base, with 23 bases spanning the gap. Germline CDR1 is MRHNA and CDR2 is SNTAGT. The DNA of the CDR3 is TGTGCCAGCAGTCACTTAATAAGCGGCGACGGACTAACTAATGAAAAACTGTTTTTT. This codes for CASSHLISGDGLTNEKLFF.

This clonotype was detected ten times or more. The DNA of the CDR3 is TGCGCCAGCAGACAGGGGGCCTACGAGCAGTACTTC. It encodes CASRQGAYEQYF. The chain has TRBV5-1 and TRBJ2-7; 8 bases agree with TRBD1. J lost 2 bases, V lost 5 bases, and 0 bases had no gene match. The germline CDR1 and CDR2 sequences are SGHRS and YFSETQ. This CDR3 is 12 amino acids long.

In this sample, this clonotype turned up a few times. V is TRBV12-3 or TRBV12-4 and J is TRBJ1-5, with D possibly TRBD1 on 5 matching bases. This CDR3 has 13 amino acids. V was shortened by 8 bases and J by 4 bases, with 12 bases between the two germline ends. CDR3 sequence: CASSGTQNQPQHF. CDR3 DNA: TGTGCCAGCTCCGGGACTCAAAATCAGCCCCAGCATTTT.

This clonotype has more than one count but fewer than ten. The chain has TRBV12-3 or TRBV12-4 and TRBJ2-7; 10 bases agree with TRBD2. The ends lost 11 bases at V and 4 bases at J; junction bases unmatched: 11. CDR3 length: 14 residues. The CDR3 DNA follows: TGTGCCTCCGGCCCTAGCGGGAGTAGTTACGAGCAGTACTTC. It is translated as CASGPSGSSYEQYF.

V usage is TRBV12-3 or TRBV12-4 and J usage is TRBJ2-2; 10 bases line up with TRBD2. The J segment lost 7 bases and the V segment lost 3 bases, leaving 5 bases of the junction unmatched. The CDR3 runs to 15 residues. DNA for the CDR3: TGTGCCAGCAGTTTGGGAGCGGGAGGGATCGGGGAGCTGTTTTTT. Translation gives CASSLGAGGIGELFF.

V gene TRBV25-1 combines with J gene TRBJ2-3; D gene unclear. Trimming removed 7 bases at V and 5 bases at J, with 13 bases between. The CDR3 is 13 residues long. The germline V gene encodes CDR1 MGHDK and CDR2 SYGVNS. CDR3 DNA sequence: TGTGCCAGCACGGCTGGAAAAGGAGATACGCAGTATTTT. Translation: CASTAGKGDTQYF.